One and the same sample provided the 27 T cell receptor beta chains below, sequenced in a study of cytomegalovirus exposure and HLA in healthy donors. A multiplex PCR was run with 60 Vbeta primers and 13 Jbeta primers. Measured with immunoSEQ multiplex PCR; TCRdb has only the in-frame clones, and not every one. The table records about 100,000 clones, roughly 76% of them present only once. The sample taken for sequencing was PBMCs. The receptors here all came from a man in his forties in good health and CMV-seronegative.

V gene TRBV7-6 combines with J gene TRBJ2-1; D gene ambiguous. Trimming removed 5 bases at V and 10 bases at J, with 9 bases between. This CDR3 spans 11 amino acids. Germline-derived CDR1 and CDR2 are SGHVS and FNYEAQ. The CDR3 protein is CASSHSWEQFF. DNA for the CDR3: TGTGCCAGCAGCCACAGTTGGGAGCAGTTCTTC.

The chain uses TRBV12-5 and TRBJ2-3; 8 positions match TRBD2. The J segment lost 4 bases and the V segment lost 8 bases, leaving 2 bases of the junction unmatched. CDR3 length: 12 residues. The V gene's germline CDR1 is LGHNT and CDR2 FRNRAP. This CDR3 is CASRGGADTQYF. The DNA of the CDR3 is TGTGCTAGTCGGGGGGGCGCAGATACGCAGTATTTT. Full variable domain (outside the CDR3, taken from reference TRBV12-5 and TRBJ2-3): DARVTQTPRHKVTEMGQEVTMRCQPILGHNTVFWYRQTMMQGLELLAYFRNRAPLDDSGMPKDRFSAEMPDATLATLKIQPSEPRDSAVYFCASRGGADTQYFGPGTRLTVL.

V and J are TRBV9 and TRBJ2-7; perhaps TRBD1 as D (5 bases). V was cut by 0 bases and J by 4 bases, with 14 bases left in between. CDR1 and CDR2 from the germline V gene are SGDLS and YYNGEE. The CDR3 runs 15 residues. CDR3 in amino acids: CASSVAMGRGYEQYF. The CDR3 DNA is TGTGCCAGCAGCGTAGCTATGGGGCGAGGTTACGAGCAGTACTTC.

The genes are TRBV7-9 and TRBJ2-3, with D possibly being TRBD2 (6 bases). V lost 2 bases and J lost 3, with 12 bases in between. The germline V gene encodes CDR1 SEHNR and CDR2 FQNEAQ (reference sequence). CDR3 size: 15 residues. For the CDR3, the DNA is TGTGCCAGCAGCTTATTGCTAGGGAGGACAGATACGCAGTATTTT. Protein product: CASSLLLGRTDTQYF.

The CDR3 nucleotides are TGTGCCATCAGCCCCGGGACAGGGTACGAGACCCAGTACTTC. It encodes CAISPGTGYETQYF. The rearrangement uses TRBV10-3 and TRBJ2-5, with TRBD1 matching 9 bases. This CDR3 region has 14 residues. Losses at the gene ends were 6 bases for V and 5 bases for J; bases not matched to a gene: 7. The V gene's germline CDR1 is ENHRY and CDR2 SYGVKD.

The rearrangement joins TRBV4-2 to TRBJ2-7; D uncertain. V lost 0 bases to trimming and J lost 6 bases, with 15 bases between them. Germline V lookup: CDR1 LGHNA, CDR2 YNFKEQ. CDR3 length: 15 amino acids. The CDR3 is CASSQDLGISSEQYF. The CDR3 DNA reads as TGTGCCAGCAGCCAAGATTTGGGCATTAGTAGCGAGCAGTACTTC.

The V and J genes are TRBV14 and TRBJ2-3; maybe TRBD2 (5 bases). Trimming pared 5 bases from V and 3 bases from J, leaving 12 bases between. This CDR3 contains 14 residues. CDR1 and CDR2 from the germline V gene are SGHDN and FVKESK. The CDR3 region has the DNA TGTGCCAGCAGCTACCTAGCCTTGACAGATACGCAGTATTTT. Translation gives CASSYLALTDTQYF.

The V call is TRBV19, the J call TRBJ2-1; D remains ambiguous. V was shortened by 2 bases and J by 0 bases, with 11 bases between the two germline ends. This CDR3 is 16 amino acids long. Germline V lookup: CDR1 LNHDA, CDR2 SQIVND (reference sequence). The chain's CDR3 is CASSIKVLSSYNEQFF. In nucleotides, the CDR3 is TGTGCCAGTAGTATAAAAGTTCTGAGCTCCTACAATGAGCAGTTCTTC.

V is TRBV6-1 and J is TRBJ1-6; TRBD1 might be the D (5 bases). CDR3 size: 12 residues. V was trimmed by 8 bases and J by 4 bases, leaving 6 bases between them. Germline V gives CDR1 MNHNS, CDR2 SASEGT. CDR3: CASGQYNSPLHF. The CDR3 DNA reads TGTGCCAGCGGACAATATAATTCACCCCTCCACTTT.

The chain's CDR3 is CASSLYWTAANTGELFF. For the CDR3, the DNA is TGTGCCAGCAGCCTGTACTGGACAGCTGCGAACACCGGGGAGCTGTTTTTT. The chain carries TRBV7-9 and TRBJ2-2; D possibly corresponds to TRBD1 (6 bases). V gave up 5 bases and J gave up 0 bases, with 16 bases separating them. In germline, CDR1 is SEHNR, CDR2 FQNEAQ (reference sequence). The CDR3 totals 17 residues. Combining the CDR3 with reference TRBV7-9 and TRBJ2-2 gives the whole variable domain DTGVSQNPRHKITKRGQNVTFRCDPISEHNRLYWYRQTLGQGPEFLTYFQNEAQLEKSRLLSDRFSAERPKGSFSTLEIQRTEQGDSAMYLCASSLYWTAANTGELFFGEGSRLTVL.

This clone was seen a single time. The chain is built from TRBV5-1 and TRBJ2-7; no firm D call. Per germline, CDR1 SGHRS and CDR2 YFSETQ. V was cut by 1 base and J by 3 bases, with 20 bases left in between. The CDR3 extends over 17 amino acids. This CDR3 reads CASSLMRTALVHYEQYF. The CDR3, as DNA: TGCGCCAGCAGCTTGATGCGTACGGCCCTAGTTCACTACGAGCAGTACTTC.

The chain recombines TRBV5-4 with TRBJ2-5; D is perhaps TRBD1 (6 bases). This CDR3 comprises 16 residues. V was clipped by 4 bases and J by 4 bases, with 20 bases between them. Germline assignment: CDR1 SGHNT and CDR2 YYREEE (reference sequence). The CDR3: CASSPGWGRRLETQYF. The CDR3 DNA sequence: TGTGCCAGCAGCCCCGGGTGGGGGCGCCGGTTAGAGACCCAGTACTTC.

This clone was recorded a few times. V is TRBV2 and J is TRBJ1-1, with 7 positions matching TRBD1. Germline V gene sequence: CDR1 SNHLY, CDR2 FYNNEI. The trim removed 4 bases at V and 1 base at J, leaving 6 bases unmatched. There are 15 residues in the CDR3. CDR3: CASSVDRWTNTEAFF. DNA for the CDR3: TGTGCCAGCAGTGTGGACAGGTGGACGAACACTGAAGCTTTCTTT.

The V call is TRBV27, the J call TRBJ2-2, with D possibly being TRBD1 (9 bases). Trimming took off 1 base at V and 5 bases at J, with 29 bases between the two ends. The CDR3 has 21 residues. Germline CDR1 MNHEY, CDR2 SMNVEV (reference sequence). The CDR3: CASSLYLRGGSGTGKTGELFF. The CDR3 coding sequence is TGTGCCAGCAGTTTATATCTTCGGGGGGGGTCGGGGACAGGGAAAACCGGGGAGCTGTTTTTT.

In DNA form, the CDR3 reads TGCGCCAGCAGCCGGGGAGCGGGGGCTAGCACAGATACGCAGTATTTT. Translation: CASSRGAGASTDTQYF. J is TRBJ2-3 and V is TRBV4-1, with 8 bases identical to TRBD2. V shed 4 bases and J 0 bases; nucleotides not matched to a gene: 6. CDR3 length equals 16 residues. Germline CDR1 is MGHRA and CDR2 is YSYEKL.

J is TRBJ2-7 and V is TRBV13, with D perhaps TRBD1 (6 bases). Germline CDR1 is PRHDT and CDR2 is FYEKMQ (reference sequence). V was trimmed by 5 bases and J by 6 bases, leaving 14 bases between them. This CDR3 spans 13 amino acids. This CDR3 reads CASSARTEIEQYF. The CDR3 bases are TGTGCCAGCAGCGCTAGGACAGAGATCGAGCAGTACTTC.

A remark on this clone: The same CDR3 can be traced to other DNA sequences in this sample. This chain uses TRBV5-1 with TRBJ2-5, with TRBD2 matching 10 bases. The CDR3 is made up of 14 amino acids. Germline loops: CDR1 SGHRS, CDR2 YFSETQ. V shed 1 base and J 3 bases; nucleotides not matched to a gene: 0. CDR3 protein: CASSLSGGEETQYF. The CDR3 DNA is TGCGCCAGCAGCTTGAGCGGGGGGGAAGAGACCCAGTACTTC.

This chain uses TRBV15 with TRBJ2-5; possibly TRBD2 for D (5 bases). Germline V gene data show CDR1 as LNHNV and CDR2 as YYDKDF (reference sequence). The CDR3 runs 12 residues. V was cut by 5 bases and J by 5 bases, with 9 bases left in between. The CDR3 region has the DNA TGTGCCACCAGCGGGAGCCGGGAGACCCAGTACTTC. This translates into CATSGSRETQYF.

The chain uses TRBV2 and TRBJ2-7; 7 bases agree with TRBD1. The CDR3 has 15 amino acids. Trimming removed 3 bases from V and 0 bases from J; junction bases left unmatched: 5. CDR1 is SNHLY, CDR2 FYNNEI, per germline. The CDR3, as DNA: TGTGCCAGCAGTGAGATAGGGACAGTCTCCTACGAGCAGTACTTC. Its translation is CASSEIGTVSYEQYF.

The CDR3 protein is CASSQDPGQGKHEQYF. CDR3 in DNA: TGCGCCAGCAGCCAAGATCCGGGACAGGGCAAGCACGAGCAGTACTTC. The chain carries TRBV4-3 and TRBJ2-7; TRBD1 aligns across 9 bases. V lost 0 bases, J lost 5 bases, and 8 bases stayed unmatched. This CDR3 is 16 amino acids long. From germline, CDR1 is LGHNA and CDR2 YSLEER.

This chain links TRBV5-4 with TRBJ2-2, with a tentative D call TRBD1 (5 bases). With 0 bases removed from V and 3 bases from J, the gap between germline ends came to 9 bases. Germline V gives CDR1 SGHNT, CDR2 YYREEE (reference sequence). The CDR3 covers 15 residues. The CDR3 protein is CASSLGGVYTGELFF. In DNA, the CDR3 is TGTGCCAGCAGCTTGGGGGGCGTTTACACCGGGGAGCTGTTTTTT.

V usage is TRBV5-1 and J usage is TRBJ1-6, with D unresolved. The germline gives CDR1 SGHRS, CDR2 YFSETQ. The length of the CDR3 is 14 residues. Trimming shortened V by 2 bases and J by 10 bases, and 13 bases separated the two germline ends. CDR3: CASSFDGGKSPLHF. The DNA of the CDR3 is TGCGCCAGCAGCTTCGACGGAGGCAAGTCACCCCTCCACTTT.

The chain links TRBV27 to TRBJ1-5, with D unclear. Trimming took 5 bases from V and 0 from J, leaving 11 bases between them. There are 15 residues in the CDR3. Germline V CDR1 and CDR2: MNHEY, SMNVEV (reference sequence). For the CDR3, the DNA is TGTGCCAGCAGTCCTCGTCCCCTTAGCAATCAGCCCCAGCATTTT. Protein sequence: CASSPRPLSNQPQHF.

V is TRBV19 and J is TRBJ1-5; D is unclear. V was trimmed by 1 base and J by 0 bases, leaving 13 bases between them. The length of the CDR3 is 17 residues. Germline CDR1 is LNHDA and CDR2 is SQIVND (reference sequence). CDR3 loop: CASSIGTIGYSNQPQHF. The CDR3 bases are TGTGCCAGTAGTATAGGGACTATTGGTTATAGCAATCAGCCCCAGCATTTT.

The chain combines TRBV4-3 with TRBJ2-5, with 8 bases lining up with TRBD1. Germline-derived CDR1 and CDR2 are LGHNA and YSLEER. CDR3 length equals 15 residues. The V segment lost 4 bases and the J segment 5 bases; nucleotides outside the gene matches: 9. CDR3: CASSLGQGSSETQYF. CDR3 bases: TGCGCCAGCAGCCTCGGACAGGGCAGTAGTGAGACCCAGTACTTC.

V is TRBV15 and J is TRBJ1-1; tentative D call: TRBD1 (5 bases). V was pared by 1 base and J by 4 bases, with 13 bases between. The CDR3 totals 15 residues. Germline V gene data show CDR1 as LNHNV and CDR2 as YYDKDF (reference sequence). CDR3 in amino acids: CATSRVWGGATEAFF. DNA for the CDR3: TGTGCCACCAGCAGAGTTTGGGGGGGAGCCACTGAAGCTTTCTTT.

The chain has TRBV30 and TRBJ2-1; D unclear. The V end lost 0 bases, the J end lost 7 bases, and 7 bases lay between the germline ends. CDR3 length: 12 amino acids. Germline values: CDR1 GTSNPN, CDR2 SVGIG (reference sequence). CDR3 loop: CAWSVPANEQFF. The DNA of the CDR3 is TGTGCCTGGAGTGTACCAGCGAATGAGCAGTTCTTC.